This TCR beta chain was profiled in a study of neurological immune-mediated disorders. Whole-study findings and limits: One related-CDR3 cluster, which may be a signature, held the repertoires of 18 of 34 multiple sclerosis patients after phylogenetic grouping. Private repertoires in all groups were suggested, as expanded clones shared no CDR3 amino acid sequences across subjects.

This clonotype appeared many times. Antigen: not known. Looked up from germline, CDR1 is LNHNV and CDR2 is YYDKDF (reference sequence). The CDR3 has 14 residues. V was shortened by 3 bases and J by 8 bases, with 14 bases between the two germline ends. TCRdb fed the 5' RACE reads into MiXCR, producing one record per CDR3 protein. The sample includes more than 40,000 distinct CDR3 sequences, 3% to 3.5% of them seen just once. Sequencing was carried out using PBMCs. This receptor was taken from a woman between 45 and 65 years old with multiple sclerosis. The rearrangement joins TRBV15 to TRBJ2-1; D gene ambiguous. The CDR3 is CATSSTSAHDEQFF. CDR3 nucleotide sequence: TGTGCCACCAGCAGCACCTCTGCGCACGATGAGCAGTTCTTC.